The source of this TCR beta chain is a study of control samples from healthy donors and cancer patients. V lost 2 bases to trimming and J lost 1 base, with 8 bases between them. There are 15 residues in the CDR3. Germline V CDR1 and CDR2: LGHDT, YNNKEL (reference sequence). The data were produced by immunoSEQ multiplex PCR, yet TCRdb's version contains in-frame clones alone and is incomplete. Among some 120,000 clones listed, more than 75% were seen once. The sequencing sample was made of blood. The chain recombines TRBV3-1 (or the pseudogene TRBV3-2) with TRBJ1-4; D ambiguous. The clonotype was recovered from a man in his 60s in good health. The CDR3 DNA follows: TGTGCCAGCAGCCAAAACTTGGGAACTAATGAAAAACTGTTTTTT. Translated, it gives CASSQNLGTNEKLFF.